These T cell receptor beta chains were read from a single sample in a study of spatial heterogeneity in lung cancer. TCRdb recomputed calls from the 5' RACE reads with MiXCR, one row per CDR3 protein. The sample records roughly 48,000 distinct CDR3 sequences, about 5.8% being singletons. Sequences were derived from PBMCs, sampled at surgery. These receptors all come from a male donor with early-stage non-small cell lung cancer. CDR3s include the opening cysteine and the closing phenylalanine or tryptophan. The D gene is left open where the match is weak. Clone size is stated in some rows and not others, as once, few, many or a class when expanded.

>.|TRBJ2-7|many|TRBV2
CASRQGEVAQYF
TGTGCCAGCAGACAGGGTGAGGTGGCGCAGTACTTC
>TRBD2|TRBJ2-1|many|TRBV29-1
CSVGSGRNEQFF
TGCAGCGTTGGCAGCGGGAGGAATGAGCAGTTCTTC
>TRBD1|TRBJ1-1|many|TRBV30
CAWGGQNEAFF
TGTGCCTGGGGGGGACAGAATGAAGCTTTCTTT
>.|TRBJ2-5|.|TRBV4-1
CASSQVPGATGKETQYF
TGCGCCAGCAGCCAAGTTCCGGGGGCGACGGGGAAAGAGACCCAGTACTTC
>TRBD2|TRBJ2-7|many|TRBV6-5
CASSPSGRYYEQYF
TGTGCCAGCAGTCCCAGCGGGAGGTACTACGAGCAGTACTTC
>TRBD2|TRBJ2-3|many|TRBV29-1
CSVAGLAGTSTDTQYF
TGCAGCGTTGCAGGACTAGCGGGTACGAGCACAGATACGCAGTATTTT
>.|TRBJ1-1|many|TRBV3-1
CASSSHTGTGAFF
TGTGCCAGCAGCTCTCACACCGGGACTGGGGCTTTCTTT
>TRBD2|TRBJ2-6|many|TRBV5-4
CASSLSVAGRPGANVLTF
TGTGCCAGCAGCTTGTCGGTAGCGGGACGCCCTGGGGCCAACGTCCTGACTTTC
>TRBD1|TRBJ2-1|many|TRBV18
CASSLTTGTGYNEQFF
TGTGCCAGCTCACTCACGACAGGGACGGGATACAATGAGCAGTTCTTC
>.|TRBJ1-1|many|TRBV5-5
CASSLFMANTEAFF
TGTGCCAGCAGCTTGTTCATGGCGAACACTGAAGCTTTCTTT
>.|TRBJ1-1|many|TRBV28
CVSDSRHTEAFF
TGTGTCTCAGACAGTCGCCACACTGAAGCTTTCTTT
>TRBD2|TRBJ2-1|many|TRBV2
CASRLAELGNEQFF
TGTGCCAGCAGGCTAGCGGAACTGGGGAATGAGCAGTTCTTC
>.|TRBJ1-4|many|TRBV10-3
CAISPGLDEKLFF
TGTGCCATCAGCCCGGGTCTGGATGAAAAACTGTTTTTT
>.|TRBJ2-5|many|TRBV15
CATSRGPETQYF
TGTGCCACCAGCAGAGGGCCGGAGACCCAGTACTTC
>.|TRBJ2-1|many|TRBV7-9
CASSWLPGTDVDEQFF
TGTGCCAGCAGCTGGTTGCCCGGGACTGACGTCGATGAGCAGTTCTTC
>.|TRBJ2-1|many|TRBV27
CASSRQAFSYNEQFF
TGTGCCAGCAGTCGGCAGGCGTTCTCCTACAATGAGCAGTTCTTC
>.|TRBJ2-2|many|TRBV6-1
CALRGVNTGELFF
TGTGCCCTTAGGGGGGTGAACACCGGGGAGCTGTTTTTT
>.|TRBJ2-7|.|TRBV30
CAWKRGTYEQYF
TGTGCCTGGAAGAGGGGGACCTACGAGCAGTACTTC
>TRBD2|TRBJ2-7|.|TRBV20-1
CSAGGLVYEQYF
TGCAGTGCTGGGGGACTAGTCTACGAGCAGTACTTC
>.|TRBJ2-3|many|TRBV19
CASSPPQRTSTDTQYF
TGTGCCAGTAGCCCACCCCAGCGGACTAGCACAGATACGCAGTATTTT
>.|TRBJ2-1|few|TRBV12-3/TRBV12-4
CASSLGTYNEQFF
TGTGCCAGCAGTTTAGGGACGTACAATGAGCAGTTCTTC
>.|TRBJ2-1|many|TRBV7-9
CASSLGDGMRDEQFF
TGTGCCAGCAGCTTAGGGGACGGGATGCGCGATGAGCAGTTCTTC
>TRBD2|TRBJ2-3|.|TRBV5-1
CASSEGLTSTDTQYF
TGCGCCAGCAGCGAGGGACTAACTAGCACAGATACGCAGTATTTT
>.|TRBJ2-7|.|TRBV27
CASSLSIGRTYEQYF
TGTGCCAGCAGTTTATCGATAGGCAGGACCTACGAGCAGTACTTC
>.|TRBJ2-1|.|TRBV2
CASISGVISAYNEQFF
TGTGCCAGCATCTCCGGGGTAATAAGTGCCTACAATGAGCAGTTCTTC
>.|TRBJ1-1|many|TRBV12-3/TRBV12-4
CALSRGLNTEAFF
TGTGCCTTATCGCGCGGTTTGAACACTGAAGCTTTCTTT
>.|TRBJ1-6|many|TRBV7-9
CASSLAEGPLHF
TGTGCCAGCAGCTTAGCTGAAGGACCCCTCCACTTT
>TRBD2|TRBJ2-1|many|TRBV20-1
CSARHSGRVNEQFF
TGCAGTGCTAGACATAGCGGGAGGGTCAATGAGCAGTTCTTC
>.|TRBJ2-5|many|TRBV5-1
CASSLQASSAETQYF
TGCGCCAGCAGCTTGCAAGCGTCTTCGGCAGAGACCCAGTACTTC
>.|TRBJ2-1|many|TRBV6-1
CASTLRRGAGFYNEQFF
TGTGCCAGCACCCTCAGGCGGGGTGCTGGGTTCTACAATGAGCAGTTCTTC
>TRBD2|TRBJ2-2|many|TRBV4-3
CASSQGTPGTSGGTGELFF
TGCGCCAGCAGCCAAGGAACCCCCGGGACTAGCGGGGGCACCGGGGAGCTGTTTTTT
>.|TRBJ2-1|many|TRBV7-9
CASSYYVNEQFF
TGTGCCAGCAGTTACTATGTCAATGAGCAGTTCTTC
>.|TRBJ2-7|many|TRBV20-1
CSARDNYEQYF
TGCAGTGCTAGAGATAACTACGAGCAGTACTTC
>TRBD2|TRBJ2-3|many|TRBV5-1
CASSLSRVAGVDTQYF
TGCGCCAGCAGCTTGTCCCGTGTAGCGGGAGTAGATACGCAGTATTTT
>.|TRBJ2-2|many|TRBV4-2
CASSLWGKGTGELFF
TGTGCCAGCAGTCTCTGGGGGAAGGGCACCGGGGAGCTGTTTTTT